This T cell receptor beta chain came from a study of early T cells in non-severe SARS-CoV-2 infection. This clonotype has just a few counts. Compared with germline, one end of the junction differs, possibly owing to a read error. This CDR3 contains 13 residues. The V gene's germline CDR1 is SGHNT and CDR2 YYREEE (reference sequence). TCRdb re-derived calls from the 5' RACE reads in MiXCR, one entry per CDR3 protein. The sample holds tens of thousands of distinct CDR3 sequences, just under 9% seen once. Sequenced sample: whole blood. The sequence came from an adult who was a healthcare worker with PCR-confirmed SARS-CoV-2 infection or an uninfected control (not recorded which). The chain combines TRBV5-4 with TRBJ2-5, with a tentative D call TRBD2 (5 bases). The CDR3 region has the DNA TGTGTCAGCGCTAAAGGAGGTCGTGAGACCCAGTACTTC. Translating gives CVSAKGGRETQYF.